This TCR beta chain was observed in a study of blood T cell repertoires in COVID-19. Study overall: Donors of Cohort 3 who recovered were those that had two negative PCRs, clearance, or symptom resolution.

This clone was detected a few times. Recruits, aged about 18 to 100 years, lived in roughly 22 US areas. Per the germline V gene, CDR1 is LGHDT and CDR2 is YNNKEL (reference sequence). The CDR3 is made up of 18 amino acids. V lost 1 base and J lost 4, with 22 bases in between. As originally analysed: Amplifying reference gene primers gave estimates of nucleated cell counts. Assay used: immunoSEQ multiplex PCR; TCRdb lists only in-frame clones, some missing. The D gene and trimming were derived from the DNA, and the V and J assignments and clone size from that table. Seen here are around 290,000 clones, about 88% observed once, and the top ten hold 2% to 2.5%.

This TCR was sampled from a woman aged 60-70 years in a cohort exposed to, infected with or recovered from COVID-19 (not recorded which). Specimen: PBMCs or T cells enriched from blood (not recorded which). The chain combines TRBV3-1 (or the pseudogene TRBV3-2) with TRBJ1-2, with D possibly TRBD1 on 6 matching bases. In DNA form, the CDR3 reads TGTGCCAGCAGCCAAGGATTTTCAGGGGAAGCGCACCTCTATGGCTACACCTTC. This gives the protein CASSQGFSGEAHLYGYTF.